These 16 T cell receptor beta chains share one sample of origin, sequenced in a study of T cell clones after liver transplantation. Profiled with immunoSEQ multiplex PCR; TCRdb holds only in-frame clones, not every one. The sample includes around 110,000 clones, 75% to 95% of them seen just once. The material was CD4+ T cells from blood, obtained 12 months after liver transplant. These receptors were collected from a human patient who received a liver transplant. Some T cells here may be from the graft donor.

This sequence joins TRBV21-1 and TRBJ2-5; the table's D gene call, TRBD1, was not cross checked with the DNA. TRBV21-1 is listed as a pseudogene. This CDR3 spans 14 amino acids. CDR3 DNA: TGTGCCAGCAGCAAATGGGGCAGGGAAGAGACCCAGTACTTC. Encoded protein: CASSKWGREETQYF.

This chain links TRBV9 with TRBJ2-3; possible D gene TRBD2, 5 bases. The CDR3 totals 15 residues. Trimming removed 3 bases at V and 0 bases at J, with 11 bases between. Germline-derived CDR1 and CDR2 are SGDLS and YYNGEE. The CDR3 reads CASSAPGLSTDTQYF. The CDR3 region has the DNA TGTGCCAGCAGCGCCCCAGGACTGAGCACAGATACGCAGTATTTT. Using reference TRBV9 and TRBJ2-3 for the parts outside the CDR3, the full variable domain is DSGVTQTPKHLITATGQRVTLRCSPRSGDLSVYWYQQSLDQGLQFLIQYYNGEERAKGNILERFSAQQFPDLHSELNLSSLELGDSALYFCASSAPGLSTDTQYFGPGTRLTVL.

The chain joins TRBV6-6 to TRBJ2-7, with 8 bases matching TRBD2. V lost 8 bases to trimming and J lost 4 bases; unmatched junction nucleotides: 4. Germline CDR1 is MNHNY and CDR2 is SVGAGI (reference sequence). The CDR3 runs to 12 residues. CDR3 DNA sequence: TGTGCCAGCGGGACTAGGGATTACGAGCAGTACTTC. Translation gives CASGTRDYEQYF.

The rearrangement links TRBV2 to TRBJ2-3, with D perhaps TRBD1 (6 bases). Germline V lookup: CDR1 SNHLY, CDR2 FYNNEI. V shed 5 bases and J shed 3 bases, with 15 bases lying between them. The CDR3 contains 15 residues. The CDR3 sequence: CASSQDSTTTDTQYF. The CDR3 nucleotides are TGTGCCAGCAGTCAGGACAGCACTACAACAGATACGCAGTATTTT. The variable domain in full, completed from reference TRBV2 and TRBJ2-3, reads EPEVTQTPSHQVTQMGQEVILRCVPISNHLYFYWYRQILGQKVEFLVSFYNNEISEKSEIFDDQFSVERPDGSNFTLKIRSTKLEDSAMYFCASSQDSTTTDTQYFGPGTRLTVL.

CDR3 amino acids: CASSLDKGGRNYTGELFF. CDR3 in DNA: TGTGCCAGCAGCTTAGATAAAGGCGGGAGGAATTACACCGGGGAGCTGTTTTTT. The V call is TRBV11-3, the J call TRBJ2-2, with 8 bases fitting TRBD2. The CDR3 has 18 residues. CDR1 SGHNT and CDR2 YENEEA come from the germline V gene. V gave up 0 bases and J gave up 3 bases; unmatched junction bases: 9.

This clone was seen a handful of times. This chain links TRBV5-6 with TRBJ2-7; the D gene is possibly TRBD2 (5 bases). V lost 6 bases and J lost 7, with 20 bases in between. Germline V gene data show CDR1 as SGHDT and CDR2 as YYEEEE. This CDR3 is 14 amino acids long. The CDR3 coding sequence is TGTGCCAGCACCCCCGCGGGTCGAGGTTGGGAGCAGTACTTC. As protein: CASTPAGRGWEQYF.

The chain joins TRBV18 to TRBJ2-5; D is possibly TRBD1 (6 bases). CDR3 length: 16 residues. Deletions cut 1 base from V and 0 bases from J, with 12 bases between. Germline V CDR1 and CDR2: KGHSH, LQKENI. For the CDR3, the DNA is TGTGCCAGCTCACCACGTGGGGACAATTACCAAGAGACCCAGTACTTC. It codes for CASSPRGDNYQETQYF.

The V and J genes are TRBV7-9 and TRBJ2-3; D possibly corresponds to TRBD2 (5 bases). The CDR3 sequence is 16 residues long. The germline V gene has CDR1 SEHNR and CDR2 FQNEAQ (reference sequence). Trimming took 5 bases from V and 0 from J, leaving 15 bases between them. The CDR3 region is CASSPITGVSTDTQYF. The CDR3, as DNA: TGTGCCAGCAGCCCCATAACCGGGGTTAGCACAGATACGCAGTATTTT.

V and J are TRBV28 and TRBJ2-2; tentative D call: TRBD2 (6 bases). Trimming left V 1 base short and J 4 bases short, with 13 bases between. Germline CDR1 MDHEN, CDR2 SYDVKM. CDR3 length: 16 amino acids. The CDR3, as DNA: TGTGCCAGCAGTTTATCTGGGGCGGGGACCACCGGGGAGCTGTTTTTT. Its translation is CASSLSGAGTTGELFF.

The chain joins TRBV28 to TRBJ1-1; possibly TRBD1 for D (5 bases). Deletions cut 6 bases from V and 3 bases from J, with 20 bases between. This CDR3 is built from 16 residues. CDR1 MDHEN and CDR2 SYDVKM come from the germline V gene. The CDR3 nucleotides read TGTGCCAGCAGCACCGAGGCGGCAGGGAGTCACACTGAAGCTTTCTTT. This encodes CASSTEAAGSHTEAFF.

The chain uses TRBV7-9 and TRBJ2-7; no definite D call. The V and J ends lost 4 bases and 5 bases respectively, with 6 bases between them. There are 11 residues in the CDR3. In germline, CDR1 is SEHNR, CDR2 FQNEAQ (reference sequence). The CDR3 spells CASSSRDEQYF. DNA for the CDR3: TGTGCCAGCAGCTCGAGAGACGAGCAGTACTTC.

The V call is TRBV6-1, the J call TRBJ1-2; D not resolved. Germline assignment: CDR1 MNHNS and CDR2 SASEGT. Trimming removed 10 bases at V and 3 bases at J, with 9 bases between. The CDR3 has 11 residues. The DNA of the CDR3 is TGTGCCACCTCAATGGACTATGGCTACACCTTC. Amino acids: CATSMDYGYTF.

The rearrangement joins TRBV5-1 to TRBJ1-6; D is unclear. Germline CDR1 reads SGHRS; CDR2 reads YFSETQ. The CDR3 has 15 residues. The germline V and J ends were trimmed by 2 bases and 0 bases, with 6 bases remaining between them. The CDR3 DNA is TGCGCCAGCAGCTTTGAAGGCTCCTATAATTCACCCCTCCACTTT. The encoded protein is CASSFEGSYNSPLHF.

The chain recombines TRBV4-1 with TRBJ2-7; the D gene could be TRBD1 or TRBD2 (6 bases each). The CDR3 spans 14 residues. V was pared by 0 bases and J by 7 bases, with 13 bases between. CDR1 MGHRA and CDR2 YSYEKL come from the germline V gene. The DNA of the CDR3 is TGCGCCAGCAGCCAAGAGACGGGGGCGAAGGAGCAGTACTTC. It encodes CASSQETGAKEQYF.

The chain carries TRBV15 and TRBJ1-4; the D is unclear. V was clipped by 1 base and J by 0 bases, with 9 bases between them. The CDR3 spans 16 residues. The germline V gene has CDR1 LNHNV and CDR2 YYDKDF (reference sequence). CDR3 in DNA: TGTGCCACCAGCAGAGCGAGTTTGGCAACTAATGAAAAACTGTTTTTT. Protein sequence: CATSRASLATNEKLFF.

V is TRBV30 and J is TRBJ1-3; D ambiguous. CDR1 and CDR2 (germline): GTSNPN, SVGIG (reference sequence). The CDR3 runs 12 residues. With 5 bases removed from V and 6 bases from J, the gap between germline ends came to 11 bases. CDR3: CAWGILENTIYF. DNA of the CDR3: TGTGCCTGGGGGATTCTCGAAAACACCATATATTTT.